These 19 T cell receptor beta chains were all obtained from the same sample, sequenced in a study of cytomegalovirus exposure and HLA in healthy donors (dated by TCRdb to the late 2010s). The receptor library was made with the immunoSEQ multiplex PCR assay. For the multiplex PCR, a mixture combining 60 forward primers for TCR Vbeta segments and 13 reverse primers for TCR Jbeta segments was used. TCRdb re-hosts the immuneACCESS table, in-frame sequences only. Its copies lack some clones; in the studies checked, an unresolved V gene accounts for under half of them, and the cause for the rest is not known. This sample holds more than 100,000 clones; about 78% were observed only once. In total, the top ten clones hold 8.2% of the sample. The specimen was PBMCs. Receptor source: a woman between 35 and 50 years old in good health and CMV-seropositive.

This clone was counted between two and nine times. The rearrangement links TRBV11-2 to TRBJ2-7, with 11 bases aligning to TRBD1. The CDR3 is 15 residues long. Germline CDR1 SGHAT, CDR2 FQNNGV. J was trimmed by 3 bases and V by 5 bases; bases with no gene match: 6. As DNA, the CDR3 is TGTGCCAGCAGCGCGGGACAGGGGGTTCTCTACGAGCAGTACTTC. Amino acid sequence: CASSAGQGVLYEQYF.

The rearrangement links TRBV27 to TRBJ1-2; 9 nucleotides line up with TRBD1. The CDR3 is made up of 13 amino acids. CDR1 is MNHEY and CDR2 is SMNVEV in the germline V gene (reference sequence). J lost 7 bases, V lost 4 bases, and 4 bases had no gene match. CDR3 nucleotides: TGTGCCAGCAGTTCCGGGACAGGGAGTGGCTACACCTTC. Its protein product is CASSSGTGSGYTF.

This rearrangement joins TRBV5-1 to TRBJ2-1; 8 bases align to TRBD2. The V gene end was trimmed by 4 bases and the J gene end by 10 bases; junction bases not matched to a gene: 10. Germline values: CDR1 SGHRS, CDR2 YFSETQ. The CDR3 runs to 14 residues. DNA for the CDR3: TGCGCCAGCAGCCCGGGACTAGTCGTACGAGAGCAGTTCTTC. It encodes CASSPGLVVREQFF.

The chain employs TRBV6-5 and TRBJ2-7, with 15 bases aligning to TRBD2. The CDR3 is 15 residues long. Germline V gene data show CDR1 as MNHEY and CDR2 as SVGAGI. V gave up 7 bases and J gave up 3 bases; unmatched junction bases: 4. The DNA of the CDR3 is TGTGCCAGCACCTTGGGACTAGCGGGGGGCTACGAGCAGTACTTC. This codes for CASTLGLAGGYEQYF.

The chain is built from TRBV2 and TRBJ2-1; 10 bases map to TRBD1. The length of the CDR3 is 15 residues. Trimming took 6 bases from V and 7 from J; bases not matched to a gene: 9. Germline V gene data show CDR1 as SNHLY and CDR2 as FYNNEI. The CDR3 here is CASRGGTGASNEQFF. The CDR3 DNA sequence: TGTGCCAGCAGGGGGGGGACAGGGGCGAGTAATGAGCAGTTCTTC.

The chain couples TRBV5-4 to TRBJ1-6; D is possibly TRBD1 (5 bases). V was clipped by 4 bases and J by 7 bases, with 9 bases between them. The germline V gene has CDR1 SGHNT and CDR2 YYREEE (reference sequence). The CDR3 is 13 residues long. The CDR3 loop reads CASSLPGNSPLHF. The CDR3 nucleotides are TGTGCCAGCAGCCTCCCAGGGAATTCACCCCTCCACTTT.

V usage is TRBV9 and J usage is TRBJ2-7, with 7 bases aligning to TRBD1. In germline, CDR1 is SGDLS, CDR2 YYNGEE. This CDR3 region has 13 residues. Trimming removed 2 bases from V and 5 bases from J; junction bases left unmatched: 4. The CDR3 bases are TGTGCCAGCAGCGTGAGACAGGGAGACGAGCAGTACTTC. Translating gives CASSVRQGDEQYF.

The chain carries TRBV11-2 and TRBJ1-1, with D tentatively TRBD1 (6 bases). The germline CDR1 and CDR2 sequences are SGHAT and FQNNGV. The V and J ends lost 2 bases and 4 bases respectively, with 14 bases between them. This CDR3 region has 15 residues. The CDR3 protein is CASSLSGGPGTEAFF. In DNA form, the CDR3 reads TGTGCCAGCAGCTTATCCGGGGGGCCGGGCACTGAAGCTTTCTTT.

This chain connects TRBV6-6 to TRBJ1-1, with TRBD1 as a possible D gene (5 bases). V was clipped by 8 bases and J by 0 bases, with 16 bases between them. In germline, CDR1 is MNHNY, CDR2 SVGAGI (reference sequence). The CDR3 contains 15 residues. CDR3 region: CASVTRQKLNTEAFF. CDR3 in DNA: TGTGCCAGCGTTACCCGACAGAAATTGAACACTGAAGCTTTCTTT.

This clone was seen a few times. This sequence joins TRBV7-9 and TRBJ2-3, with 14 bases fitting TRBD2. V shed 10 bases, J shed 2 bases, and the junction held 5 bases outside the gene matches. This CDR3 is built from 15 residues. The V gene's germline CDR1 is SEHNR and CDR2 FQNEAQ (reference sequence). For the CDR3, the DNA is TGTGCCACCGGGACTAGCGGGGGCTACACAGATACGCAGTATTTT. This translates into CATGTSGGYTDTQYF.

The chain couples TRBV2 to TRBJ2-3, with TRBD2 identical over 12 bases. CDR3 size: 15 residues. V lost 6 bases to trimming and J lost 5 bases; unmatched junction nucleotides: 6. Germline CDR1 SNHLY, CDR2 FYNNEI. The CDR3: CASSWTSGAGDTQYF. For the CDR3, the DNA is TGTGCCAGCAGCTGGACTAGCGGGGCCGGAGATACGCAGTATTTT.

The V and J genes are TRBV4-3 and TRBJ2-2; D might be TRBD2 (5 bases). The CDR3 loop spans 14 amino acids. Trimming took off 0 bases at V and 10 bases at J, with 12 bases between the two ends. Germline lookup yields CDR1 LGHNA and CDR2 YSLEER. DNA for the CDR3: TGCGCCAGCAGCCAAGAACCGGGGTCCCAGGAGCTGTTTTTT. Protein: CASSQEPGSQELFF.

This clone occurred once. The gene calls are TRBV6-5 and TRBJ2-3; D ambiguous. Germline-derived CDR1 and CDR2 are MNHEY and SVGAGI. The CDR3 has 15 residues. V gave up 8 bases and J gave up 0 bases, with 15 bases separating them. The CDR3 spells CASLGTASSTDTQYF. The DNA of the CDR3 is TGTGCCAGCCTAGGCACTGCATCCAGCACAGATACGCAGTATTTT.

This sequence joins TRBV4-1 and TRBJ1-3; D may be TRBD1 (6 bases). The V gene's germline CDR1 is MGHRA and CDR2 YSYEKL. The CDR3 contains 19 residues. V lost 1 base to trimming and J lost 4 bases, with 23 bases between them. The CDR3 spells CASSQGSFGGPISGNTIYF. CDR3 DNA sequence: TGCGCCAGCAGCCAAGGATCGTTCGGGGGGCCAATCTCAGGAAACACCATATATTTT.

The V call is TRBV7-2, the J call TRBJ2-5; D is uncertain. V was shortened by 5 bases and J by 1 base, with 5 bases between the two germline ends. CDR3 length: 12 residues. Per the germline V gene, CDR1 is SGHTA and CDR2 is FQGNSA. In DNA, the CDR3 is TGTGCCAGCAGCCAAGCCCAAGAGACCCAGTACTTC. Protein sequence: CASSQAQETQYF.

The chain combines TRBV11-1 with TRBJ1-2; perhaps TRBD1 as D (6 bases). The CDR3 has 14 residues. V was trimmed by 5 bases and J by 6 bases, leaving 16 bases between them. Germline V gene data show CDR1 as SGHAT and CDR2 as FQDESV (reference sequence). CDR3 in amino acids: CASSLTGQEDGYTF. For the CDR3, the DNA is TGTGCCAGCAGCCTCACAGGGCAGGAGGATGGCTACACCTTC.

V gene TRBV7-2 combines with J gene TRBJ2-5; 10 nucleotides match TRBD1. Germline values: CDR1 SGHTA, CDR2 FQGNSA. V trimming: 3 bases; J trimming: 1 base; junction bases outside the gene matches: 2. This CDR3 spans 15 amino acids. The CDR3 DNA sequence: TGTGCCAGCAGCTTTGACAGGGGGCTCCAAGAGACCCAGTACTTC. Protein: CASSFDRGLQETQYF. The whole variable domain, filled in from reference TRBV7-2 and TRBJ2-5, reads GAGVSQSPSNKVTEKGKDVELRCDPISGHTALYWYRQSLGQGLEFLIYFQGNSAPDKSGLPSDRFSAERTGGSVSTLTIQRTQQEDSAVYLCASSFDRGLQETQYFGPGTRLLVL.

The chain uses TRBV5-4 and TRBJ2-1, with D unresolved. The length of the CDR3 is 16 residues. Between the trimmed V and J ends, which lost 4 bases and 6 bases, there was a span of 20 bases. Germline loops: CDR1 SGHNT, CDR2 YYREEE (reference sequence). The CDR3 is CASSRSTAEVANEQFF. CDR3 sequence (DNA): TGTGCCAGCAGCCGCAGTACCGCGGAAGTGGCCAATGAGCAGTTCTTC.

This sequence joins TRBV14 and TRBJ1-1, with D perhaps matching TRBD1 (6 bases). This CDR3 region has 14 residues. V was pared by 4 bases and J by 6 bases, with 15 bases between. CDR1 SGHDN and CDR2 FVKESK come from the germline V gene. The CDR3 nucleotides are TGTGCCAGCAGCCTATTGACAGGAGCCCCTGAAGCTTTCTTT. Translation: CASSLLTGAPEAFF.